This T cell receptor beta chain was captured in a study of cytomegalovirus exposure and HLA in healthy donors. Study-level information: Within the Caucasian-associated ancestry cluster were around four fifths of the approximately 370 genotyped donors.

Points on this clone: Its specificity is unknown. A read error may produce the germline difference seen at one junction end.

Healthy individuals who donated bone marrow served as the donors. From germline, CDR1 is SGHTA and CDR2 FQGTGA. This CDR3 comprises 17 residues. PCR amplification relied on 60 Vbeta primers (plus 13 Jbeta primers). TCRdb's table, derived via immunoSEQ multiplex PCR, lists solely in-frame clones and lacks some. This table holds 120,000 or so clones, less than 80% found once. The study, taken as a whole, reports: It emerged from a later analysis that several of the most significant clusters appeared to be linked to common viral pathogens. As a later analysis showed, a missense DCLRE1C variant was linked to trimming of TCR beta V- and J-genes.

Sequenced material: PBMCs. The TCR sequence derives from a man under 40 in good health and CMV-seronegative. The V gene is TRBV7-3, the J gene TRBJ2-3; 10 bases align to TRBD2. CDR3 loop: CSSSQYPTSGSTDTQYF. The DNA of the CDR3 is TGTTCCAGCAGCCAATACCCGACTAGCGGGAGCACAGATACGCAGTATTTT.